The entry that follows covers one T cell receptor (beta chain) sequence. Its cognate antigen is unknown. Samples left unsorted employed about 100 million PBMCs for genomic DNA. Template amounts of 250 to 350 ng DNA, approximately 30,000 T cell genomes, were employed in unsorted PBMC replicate PCRs. Clones were sequenced by immunoSEQ multiplex PCR, and TCRdb holds only the in-frame ones, with some missing. The sample comprises 450,000 to 650,000 clones, roughly 79% of which are singletons, and around 11% rests with the top ten. The data belong to a study of shared clonotypes between healthy human individuals. Study-wide context: A couple of women and a few men aged 18 to 49 served as donors.

Trimming left V 8 bases short and J 3 bases short, with 1 base between. The germline CDR1 and CDR2 sequences are MNHEY and SMNVEV (reference sequence). The CDR3 has 9 residues. Regarding the study as a whole: With few donors, the genetic and exposure-history diversity represented was limited.

Material for sequencing was PBMCs. The J gene is TRBJ1-1, the V gene TRBV27; D unclear. The receptor was isolated from a woman between 40 and 55 years old in good health. Some clones in this sample may be carry-over from other donors' samples. The CDR3 DNA reads as TGTGCCAGCTACACTGAAGCTTTCTTT. It codes for CASYTEAFF.